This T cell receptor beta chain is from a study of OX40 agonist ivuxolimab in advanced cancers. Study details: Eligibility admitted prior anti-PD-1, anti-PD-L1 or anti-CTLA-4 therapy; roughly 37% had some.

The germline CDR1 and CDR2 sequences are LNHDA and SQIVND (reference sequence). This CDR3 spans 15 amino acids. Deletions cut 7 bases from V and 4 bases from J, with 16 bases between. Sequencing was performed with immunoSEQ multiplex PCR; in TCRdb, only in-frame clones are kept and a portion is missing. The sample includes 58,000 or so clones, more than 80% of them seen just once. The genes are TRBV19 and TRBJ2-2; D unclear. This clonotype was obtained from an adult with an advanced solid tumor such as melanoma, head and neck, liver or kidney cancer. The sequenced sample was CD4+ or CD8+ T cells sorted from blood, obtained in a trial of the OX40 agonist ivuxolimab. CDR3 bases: TGTGCCAGTATCGGAGAGGCTAGTATCACCGGGGAGCTGTTTTTT. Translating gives CASIGEASITGELFF.